The next 27 T cell receptor beta chains were all read from a single sample in a study of shared clonotypes between healthy human individuals. Here immunoSEQ multiplex PCR was the method, and the copy in TCRdb shows in-frame clones only, minus some. The table has about 2 million clones, roughly 95% seen once. Naivety among CD8 cells was defined by CD45RO negativity and positive CCR7 selection, thereby excluding terminally differentiated effector memory CD45RA+ cells. Input material: naive CD8+ T cells sorted from blood. Receptors were obtained from a man aged 18 to 30 in good health.

This clone was seen a few times. The J gene is TRBJ1-6, the V gene TRBV6-5; D gene unclear. Trimming stripped 5 bases from V and 10 bases from J, with 18 bases between. The CDR3 consists of 15 residues. From germline, CDR1 is MNHEY and CDR2 SVGAGI. CDR3 in DNA: TGTGCCAGCAGTGCTTTGGCCTATATAAAGTCACCCCTCCACTTT. Its translation is CASSALAYIKSPLHF.

The CDR3 region is CASSQESPWSSYNEQFF. CDR3 in DNA: TGCGCCAGCAGCCAAGAATCTCCGTGGAGCTCCTACAATGAGCAGTTCTTC. The genes are TRBV4-3 and TRBJ2-1; D remains unclear. The CDR3 extends over 17 amino acids. Germline lookup yields CDR1 LGHNA and CDR2 YSLEER. V was pared by 0 bases and J by 0 bases, with 12 bases between.

The rearrangement uses TRBV27 and TRBJ2-3; 11 positions match TRBD1. The CDR3 has 16 residues. V shed 3 bases, J shed 3 bases, and the junction held 5 bases outside the gene matches. Germline values: CDR1 MNHEY, CDR2 SMNVEV (reference sequence). The CDR3 reads CASSFFGTGGTDTQYF. The DNA of the CDR3 is TGTGCCAGCAGTTTCTTTGGGACAGGGGGAACAGATACGCAGTATTTT.

This clone was picked up one time. This sequence joins TRBV7-9 and TRBJ2-7; the D gene is possibly TRBD2 (5 bases). Trimming took 0 bases from V and 2 from J, leaving 11 bases between them. Looked up from germline, CDR1 is SEHNR and CDR2 is FQNEAQ (reference sequence). The CDR3 spans 15 residues. The CDR3 DNA follows: TGTGCCAGCAGCTTAGCGTTCGGGGTAGCCTACGAGCAGTACTTC. Translating gives CASSLAFGVAYEQYF.

The chain combines TRBV4-1 with TRBJ1-1; tentatively, D is TRBD1 (5 bases). Trimming left V 0 bases short and J 5 bases short, with 10 bases between. The CDR3 runs to 14 residues. Germline CDR1 is MGHRA and CDR2 is YSYEKL. The CDR3 spells CASSQEGEETEAFF. In DNA form, the CDR3 reads TGCGCCAGCAGCCAAGAAGGGGAAGAGACTGAAGCTTTCTTT.

The chain recombines TRBV1 with TRBJ2-3; whether TRBD1, the table's D call, matches the DNA was not checked. TRBV1 is a listed pseudogene. The length of the CDR3 is 10 residues. The CDR3 spells CTSPQDTQYF. The CDR3 bases are TGCACCTCCCCCCAAGATACGCAGTATTTT.

This clone was seen just once. The chain has TRBV4-1 and TRBJ2-1; 11 bases line up with TRBD2. Per the germline V gene, CDR1 is MGHRA and CDR2 is YSYEKL. The CDR3 consists of 16 residues. V gave up 3 bases and J gave up 6 bases; unmatched junction bases: 7. The CDR3 loop reads CASSHVSGRAGNEQFF. The DNA of the CDR3 is TGCGCCAGCAGCCATGTTAGCGGGAGGGCCGGCAATGAGCAGTTCTTC.

The J gene is TRBJ2-7, the V gene TRBV6-1; 7 positions match TRBD2. The germline V gene has CDR1 MNHNS and CDR2 SASEGT. CDR3 size: 13 residues. Unmatched junction bases numbered 5, after V lost 7 bases and J lost 2 bases. For the CDR3, the DNA is TGTGCCAGCAATAGGGGAGGGACCTACGAGCAGTACTTC. It is translated as CASNRGGTYEQYF.

As concerns this clone: The conserved closing phenylalanine or tryptophan is absent in this CDR3, likely reflecting a read error. The chain recombines TRBV6-4 with TRBJ2-6, with a possible D match to TRBD1 (6 bases). V was shortened by 6 bases and J by 10 bases, with 13 bases between the two germline ends. The germline CDR1 and CDR2 sequences are MRHNA and SNTAGT. This CDR3 is 13 amino acids long. The CDR3 DNA sequence: TGTGCCAGCAGCGCTACAGGGAATAACGTCCTGACTCTC. The encoded protein is CASSATGNNVLTL.

DNA for the CDR3: TGTGCCAGTCAAAGTGGGGGGTGGGTGAACACTGAAGCTTTCTTT. Translating gives CASQSGGWVNTEAFF. This chain joins TRBV19 and TRBJ1-1; weak D call: TRBD1 (5 bases). V lost 8 bases and J 0 bases, leaving 16 bases between the germline ends. The germline gives CDR1 LNHDA, CDR2 SQIVND (reference sequence). The CDR3 length is 15 residues.

The chain employs TRBV28 and TRBJ2-3; D is ambiguous. CDR1 MDHEN and CDR2 SYDVKM come from the germline V gene. Trimming took off 2 bases at V and 0 bases at J, with 12 bases between the two ends. CDR3 length equals 16 residues. CDR3 DNA sequence: TGTGCCAGCAGTTTACGTGCCAGCTCTAGCACAGATACGCAGTATTTT. Protein: CASSLRASSSTDTQYF. The whole variable domain, filled in from reference TRBV28 and TRBJ2-3, reads DVKVTQSSRYLVKRTGEKVFLECVQDMDHENMFWYRQDPGLGLRLIYFSYDVKMKEKGDIPEGYSVSREKKERFSLILESASTNQTSMYLCASSLRASSSTDTQYFGPGTRLTVL.

With respect to this clone: This specimen includes other DNA sequences encoding the same CDR3. The genes are TRBV30 and TRBJ2-7; D not resolved. Germline-derived CDR1 and CDR2 are GTSNPN and SVGIG (reference sequence). The CDR3 consists of 13 residues. V was shortened by 0 bases and J by 2 bases, with 8 bases between the two germline ends. CDR3 coding DNA: TGTGCCTGGAGTGTAGGTGGCGCCTACGAGCAGTACTTC. Amino acids: CAWSVGGAYEQYF.

The chain recombines TRBV9 with TRBJ2-3, with a possible D match to TRBD2 (5 bases). The V end was cut by 3 bases, the J end by 1 base, with 15 bases between. The CDR3 covers 16 residues. The germline V gene has CDR1 SGDLS and CDR2 YYNGEE. The CDR3 protein is CASSAEGRAGTDTQYF. DNA for the CDR3: TGTGCCAGCAGCGCAGAGGGAAGGGCCGGCACAGATACGCAGTATTTT.

As concerns this clone: The same CDR3 can be traced to other DNA sequences in this sample. V usage is TRBV5-8 and J usage is TRBJ1-5; tentatively, D is TRBD1 (6 bases). V was shortened by 0 bases and J by 0 bases, with 10 bases between the two germline ends. Germline V CDR1 and CDR2: SGHTS, YDEGEE. This CDR3 is built from 16 residues. In nucleotides, the CDR3 is TGTGCCAGCAGCTTGGGGACAGTTTATAGCAATCAGCCCCAGCATTTT. Translation gives CASSLGTVYSNQPQHF.

The chain links TRBV6-1 to TRBJ2-1, with no clear D. This CDR3 has 14 residues. Germline assignment: CDR1 MNHNS and CDR2 SASEGT. The V gene lost 6 bases and the J gene lost 2 bases, with 11 bases spanning the gap. The CDR3 region has the DNA TGTGCCAGCAGGCCCCGGACGGCCTACAATGAGCAGTTCTTC. It translates to CASRPRTAYNEQFF.

The gene calls are TRBV15 and TRBJ2-1; D ambiguous. This CDR3 is built from 12 residues. Germline CDR1 is LNHNV and CDR2 is YYDKDF (reference sequence). Trimming shortened V by 3 bases and J by 8 bases, and 8 bases separated the two germline ends. The DNA of the CDR3 is TGTGCCACCAGCAGGGATAGCTATGAGCAGTTCTTC. Its translation is CATSRDSYEQFF.

This clone appeared a single time. The J gene is TRBJ1-1, the V gene TRBV27; the D is unclear. V dropped 5 bases and J dropped 2 bases, with 21 bases sitting between them. Germline V gene lookup returns CDR1 MNHEY and CDR2 SMNVEV (reference sequence). The CDR3 is made up of 17 amino acids. CDR3 coding DNA: TGTGCCAGCAGTCTTCAGACTTTGACAAGACATAACACTGAAGCTTTCTTT. This gives the protein CASSLQTLTRHNTEAFF.

J is TRBJ2-7 and V is TRBV5-4, with a possible D match to TRBD1 (6 bases). V was trimmed by 0 bases and J by 2 bases, leaving 9 bases between them. Germline-derived CDR1 and CDR2 are SGHNT and YYREEE (reference sequence). The CDR3 consists of 14 residues. The CDR3 nucleotides are TGTGCCAGCAGCTTGGGTCCAGGGGCCTACGAGCAGTACTTC. It codes for CASSLGPGAYEQYF.

The gene calls are TRBV6-1 and TRBJ1-4, with D tentatively TRBD1 (6 bases). The V and J ends lost 9 bases and 5 bases respectively, with 13 bases between them. CDR1 is MNHNS and CDR2 is SASEGT in the germline V gene. The CDR3 extends over 13 amino acids. In DNA form, the CDR3 reads TGTGCCAGTTCTAACAGGGCAAATGAAAAACTGTTTTTT. Its protein is CASSNRANEKLFF.

The J gene is TRBJ2-7, the V gene TRBV28; D gene uncertain. This CDR3 is 13 amino acids long. Trimming stripped 6 bases from V and 4 bases from J, with 13 bases between. Germline assignment: CDR1 MDHEN and CDR2 SYDVKM. The CDR3 nucleotides are TGTGCCAGCAGGGAAGGGATAGGGTACGAGCAGTACTTC. It codes for CASREGIGYEQYF.

This chain links TRBV5-1 with TRBJ1-1; D might be TRBD1 (6 bases). This CDR3 has 14 residues. Germline V gene sequence: CDR1 SGHRS, CDR2 YFSETQ. V lost 5 bases and J 1 base, leaving 12 bases between the germline ends. CDR3 loop: CASRFGGANTEAFF. CDR3 nucleotides: TGCGCCAGCAGGTTTGGGGGCGCGAACACTGAAGCTTTCTTT.

This clone was counted between two and nine times. Because it lacks the conserved phenylalanine or tryptophan at the end, this CDR3 is likely a read error. This CDR3 reads CASSDELVGWNTEAFL. As DNA, the CDR3 is TGTGCCAGCAGTGATGAGTTGGTAGGGTGGAACACTGAAGCTTTCCTT. V and J are TRBV6-1 and TRBJ1-1; D gene uncertain. V was cut by 3 bases and J by 1 base, with 15 bases left in between. The CDR3 has 16 amino acids. The germline gives CDR1 MNHNS, CDR2 SASEGT.

This chain links TRBV7-9 with TRBJ1-1; D remains ambiguous. V lost 5 bases, J lost 4 bases, and 17 bases lay in between. Germline loops: CDR1 SEHNR, CDR2 FQNEAQ (reference sequence). The CDR3 covers 15 residues. Written as DNA, the CDR3 is TGTGCCAGCAGCCCCAACAATGTAGAGGGCACTGAAGCTTTCTTT. Amino acids: CASSPNNVEGTEAFF.

The chain recombines TRBV4-3 with TRBJ2-7; 12 nucleotides agree with TRBD2. V was clipped by 1 base and J by 7 bases; unmatched bases: 5. In germline, CDR1 is LGHNA, CDR2 YSLEER. The CDR3 runs to 15 residues. This CDR3 is CASSQGRLAGDEQYF. The CDR3 region has the DNA TGCGCCAGCAGCCAAGGGAGACTAGCGGGAGATGAGCAGTACTTC.

The chain employs TRBV10-3 and TRBJ2-3; the D is unclear. CDR3 length: 15 amino acids. The V end was cut by 2 bases, the J end by 3 bases, with 12 bases between. The germline CDR1 and CDR2 sequences are ENHRY and SYGVKD. The CDR3 DNA reads as TGTGCCATCAGTGAGGCCAAAATGGGAACAGATACGCAGTATTTT. Encoded protein: CAISEAKMGTDTQYF.

This clone was counted once. The chain uses TRBV6-1 and TRBJ2-7; no definite D call. Germline lookup yields CDR1 MNHNS and CDR2 SASEGT. The length of the CDR3 is 14 residues. The ends were cut back, 2 bases at V and 4 bases at J, with 12 bases in the middle. The CDR3 nucleotides read TGTGCCAGCAGTGAATATCGCGATGGTTACGAGCAGTACTTC. It encodes CASSEYRDGYEQYF.

The CDR3 here is CASSQWTSGSNEQFF. CDR3 coding DNA: TGCGCCAGCAGCCAATGGACTAGCGGGAGCAATGAGCAGTTCTTC. The chain uses TRBV4-1 and TRBJ2-1; TRBD2 matches 13 bases. This CDR3 has 15 residues. With 2 bases clipped from V and 6 bases from J, the junction kept 1 base outside the gene matches. Per the germline V gene, CDR1 is MGHRA and CDR2 is YSYEKL.